These 19 T cell receptor beta chains originate from one sample sequenced in a study of OX40 agonist ivuxolimab in advanced cancers. Clones were sequenced by immunoSEQ multiplex PCR, and TCRdb holds only the in-frame ones, with some missing. The sample records 95,000 to 100,000 clones, around 80% being singletons. This specimen consisted of CD4+ or CD8+ T cells sorted from blood, obtained in a trial of the OX40 agonist ivuxolimab. These TCRs come from an adult with an advanced solid tumor such as melanoma, head and neck, liver or kidney cancer.

This chain uses TRBV19 with TRBJ2-3; 8 bases agree with TRBD2. The CDR3 is 14 residues long. J lost 1 base, V lost 4 bases, and 1 base had no gene match. Germline values: CDR1 LNHDA, CDR2 SQIVND (reference sequence). In DNA, the CDR3 is TGTGCCAGTAGTAAGGGACTAGGCACAGATACGCAGTATTTT. It is translated as CASSKGLGTDTQYF.

This clone was seen only a few times. V usage is TRBV5-1 and J usage is TRBJ1-1, with unresolved D. The length of the CDR3 is 13 residues. CDR1 and CDR2 from the germline V gene are SGHRS and YFSETQ. V was trimmed by 4 bases and J by 0 bases, leaving 7 bases between them. For the CDR3, the DNA is TGCGCCAGCAGCCCCGTATTGAACACTGAAGCTTTCTTT. It translates to CASSPVLNTEAFF.

The chain uses TRBV5-6 and TRBJ2-7; the match to TRBD1 covers 8 bases. CDR3 length equals 15 residues. With 0 bases clipped from V and 3 bases from J, the junction kept 5 bases outside the gene matches. Germline values: CDR1 SGHDT, CDR2 YYEEEE. In DNA, the CDR3 is TGTGCCAGCAGCTTGGATCAGGGGGCGTACTACGAGCAGTACTTC. Its protein is CASSLDQGAYYEQYF.

The chain carries TRBV19 and TRBJ2-7; possible D gene TRBD1, 6 bases. The germline V and J ends were trimmed by 5 bases and 6 bases, with 14 bases remaining between them. The CDR3 is 13 residues long. The germline V gene encodes CDR1 LNHDA and CDR2 SQIVND (reference sequence). The CDR3 DNA reads as TGTGCCAGTAGTCCCACCTGGGGGCGCGAGCAGTACTTC. Its translation is CASSPTWGREQYF. Combining the CDR3 with reference TRBV19 and TRBJ2-7 gives the whole variable domain DGGITQSPKYLFRKEGQNVTLSCEQNLNHDAMYWYRQDPGQGLRLIYYSQIVNDFQKGDIAEGYSVSREKKESFPLTVTSAQKNPTAFYLCASSPTWGREQYFGPGTRLTVT.

V usage is TRBV7-9 and J usage is TRBJ2-5; 7 nucleotides match TRBD1. Germline values: CDR1 SEHNR, CDR2 FQNEAQ (reference sequence). This CDR3 region has 16 residues. After removal of 1 base from V and 5 bases from J, the junction contained 10 bases not matched to a gene. The CDR3 region is CASSLGGTVPQETQYF. The CDR3 nucleotides are TGTGCCAGCAGCTTAGGAGGGACAGTACCCCAGGAGACCCAGTACTTC.

J is TRBJ1-2 and V is TRBV18; the D is unclear. The V gene's germline CDR1 is KGHSH and CDR2 LQKENI. V lost 0 bases to trimming and J lost 4 bases, with 12 bases between them. The CDR3 is 15 residues long. CDR3 sequence (DNA): TGTGCCAGCTCACCACCGGTCCGTGACGGCTATGGCTACACCTTC. Its translation: CASSPPVRDGYGYTF.

CDR3 sequence: CASSYRRLGPLHF. The DNA of the CDR3 is TGTGCCAGCAGTTACAGGAGATTAGGACCCCTCCACTTT. The rearrangement joins TRBV6-5 to TRBJ1-6; D uncertain. The CDR3 sequence is 13 residues long. Trimming removed 2 bases at V and 12 bases at J, with 11 bases between. Germline CDR1 MNHEY, CDR2 SVGAGI.

V and J are TRBV29-1 and TRBJ1-2; D is unresolved. CDR1 is SQVTM and CDR2 is ANQGSEA in the germline V gene. This CDR3 has 16 amino acids. The V end lost 0 bases, the J end lost 6 bases, and 20 bases lay between the germline ends. In DNA, the CDR3 is TGCAGCGTTGAAGAGTTCACCGGGAGGATAAGGGATGGCTACACCTTC. This encodes CSVEEFTGRIRDGYTF.

The chain recombines TRBV10-3 with TRBJ1-1, with 9 bases identical to TRBD1. This CDR3 region has 12 residues. J was trimmed by 8 bases and V by 10 bases; bases with no gene match: 8. Germline loops: CDR1 ENHRY, CDR2 SYGVKD. CDR3 region: CASTGGAWEAFF. The CDR3 coding sequence is TGTGCCAGCACAGGGGGCGCGTGGGAAGCTTTCTTT.

The chain recombines TRBV7-7 with TRBJ2-2, with a possible D match to TRBD1 (5 bases). The V end was cut by 5 bases, the J end by 1 base, with 8 bases between. CDR3 size: 14 residues. In germline, CDR1 is SSHAT, CDR2 FNYEAQ (reference sequence). CDR3 DNA sequence: TGTGCCAGCAGCCCCGACAGGAACACCGGGGAGCTGTTTTTT. As protein: CASSPDRNTGELFF.

The rearrangement joins TRBV7-9 to TRBJ2-5; D call uncertain. This CDR3 is 13 amino acids long. From germline, CDR1 is SEHNR and CDR2 FQNEAQ (reference sequence). V lost 6 bases, J lost 4 bases, and 12 bases lay in between. DNA of the CDR3: TGTGCCAGCAGGGTGGGTTGGGCAGAGACCCAGTACTTC. This translates into CASRVGWAETQYF. Filled out from reference TRBV7-9 and TRBJ2-5, the complete variable domain reads DTGVSQNPRHKITKRGQNVTFRCDPISEHNRLYWYRQTLGQGPEFLTYFQNEAQLEKSRLLSDRFSAERPKGSFSTLEIQRTEQGDSAMYLCASRVGWAETQYFGPGTRLLVL.

This chain links TRBV4-1 with TRBJ2-4; TRBD2 aligns across 13 bases. The CDR3 consists of 19 residues. Germline-derived CDR1 and CDR2 are MGHRA and YSYEKL. V lost 0 bases and J lost 6; bases outside the gene matches: 11. CDR3 region: CASSQERLAGGLALNIQYF. The CDR3, as DNA: TGCGCCAGCAGCCAAGAGAGACTAGCGGGAGGCCTGGCCCTAAACATTCAGTACTTC.

The chain links TRBV19 to TRBJ2-4, with TRBD2 matching 12 bases. Looked up from germline, CDR1 is LNHDA and CDR2 is SQIVND (reference sequence). The CDR3 is 18 residues long. Trimming removed 3 bases from V and 0 bases from J; junction bases left unmatched: 6. CDR3 region: CASSIGLAGSLAKNIQYF. CDR3 nucleotide sequence: TGTGCCAGTAGTATTGGACTAGCGGGGTCCTTAGCCAAAAACATTCAGTACTTC.

The chain couples TRBV18 to TRBJ1-1; no clear D gene. V was trimmed by 3 bases and J by 4 bases, leaving 15 bases between them. CDR3 size: 15 residues. Looked up from germline, CDR1 is KGHSH and CDR2 is LQKENI. The CDR3 bases are TGTGCCAGCTCACCCGCATCCCTTGGCGGCACTGAAGCTTTCTTT. Translation: CASSPASLGGTEAFF.

The V gene is TRBV13, the J gene TRBJ2-7; TRBD2 matches 13 bases. Germline V gene data show CDR1 as PRHDT and CDR2 as FYEKMQ (reference sequence). The V and J ends lost 0 bases and 2 bases, in that order; junction bases with no gene match: 7. The CDR3 loop spans 18 amino acids. CDR3 DNA: TGTGCCAGCAGCTTAGGCACAGGACTAGCGGGGGCTACCTACGAGCAGTACTTC. Translating it yields CASSLGTGLAGATYEQYF.

This clone is a singleton in its sample. This chain connects TRBV4-1 to TRBJ2-7; TRBD2 aligns across 7 bases. The CDR3 contains 16 residues. The trim removed 1 base at V and 0 bases at J, leaving 6 bases unmatched. The germline CDR1 and CDR2 sequences are MGHRA and YSYEKL. CDR3 residues: CASSQVSGRTSYEQYF. In DNA form, the CDR3 reads TGCGCCAGCAGCCAAGTTTCCGGGAGGACCTCCTACGAGCAGTACTTC.

The V gene is TRBV4-3, the J gene TRBJ1-4; weak D call: TRBD1 (5 bases). The CDR3 is 15 residues long. The V end lost 4 bases, the J end lost 3 bases, and 12 bases lay between the germline ends. The germline CDR1 and CDR2 sequences are LGHNA and YSLEER. CDR3 sequence reads: CASSRRGGANEKLFF. The CDR3 DNA reads as TGCGCCAGCAGCCGGCGGGGCGGGGCTAATGAAAAACTGTTTTTT.

The chain has TRBV6-1 and TRBJ2-1, with D possibly being TRBD2 (5 bases). The CDR3 is made up of 15 amino acids. V shed 2 bases and J shed 9 bases, with 17 bases lying between them. Per the germline V gene, CDR1 is MNHNS and CDR2 is SASEGT. The CDR3 DNA reads as TGTGCCAGCAGTGAATCCAGCGGCAGGTCCGGTGAGCAGTTCTTC. Amino acid sequence: CASSESSGRSGEQFF.

This chain joins TRBV27 and TRBJ2-1; TRBD2 aligns across 9 bases. The germline V gene encodes CDR1 MNHEY and CDR2 SMNVEV (reference sequence). Trimming cost V 2 bases and J 3 bases; bases outside gene matches: 2. There are 15 residues in the CDR3. The CDR3 loop reads CASSLPAGGYNEQFF. CDR3 sequence (DNA): TGTGCCAGCAGTTTACCAGCGGGAGGCTACAATGAGCAGTTCTTC.